The clone carrying this T cell receptor (beta chain) was seen only once. Sequencing used immunoSEQ multiplex PCR; TCRdb keeps in-frame clones, though not all of them. This table holds 120,000 to 150,000 clones, roughly four fifths found once. This entry comes from a study of blood T cell repertoires in COVID-19. Overall study context: Samples came from the United States, Italy and Spain, spanning acute and convalescent COVID-19. PBMCs, B-cell-depleted T cells, or T cells were the source of the cDNA or gDNA that made up the material.

The CDR3 spans 13 residues. Deletions cut 7 bases from V and 5 bases from J, with 14 bases between. Sequences were obtained from peripheral blood. This receptor was identified in a human donor with acute or convalescent COVID-19. The donor label of this sample is uncertain. The J gene is TRBJ1-1, the V gene TRBV12-3 or TRBV12-4; tentative D call: TRBD1 (5 bases). CDR3 protein: CASTLTGGTEAFF. In DNA, the CDR3 is TGTGCCAGCACTCTCACAGGTGGAACTGAAGCTTTCTTT.